The 27 T cell receptor beta chains below were found in one sample sequenced in a study of OX40 agonist ivuxolimab in advanced cancers. The repertoire was sequenced with immunoSEQ multiplex PCR; TCRdb's copy has only in-frame clones and lacks some. The table has fewer than 100,000 clones, roughly nine tenths seen once. The sample was CD4+ or CD8+ T cells sorted from blood, taken in a trial of the OX40 agonist ivuxolimab. The receptors derive from an adult with an advanced solid tumor such as melanoma, head and neck, liver or kidney cancer.

The chain recombines TRBV10-3 with TRBJ1-1; D uncertain. The germline V and J ends were trimmed by 4 bases and 0 bases, with 6 bases remaining between them. The CDR3 is made up of 13 amino acids. Germline CDR1 ENHRY, CDR2 SYGVKD. The CDR3 DNA is TGTGCCATCAGTGGGCGAGTGAACACTGAAGCTTTCTTT. Translating gives CAISGRVNTEAFF.

V usage is TRBV2 and J usage is TRBJ2-3, with TRBD2 matching over 8 bases. With V trimmed by 1 base and J by 0 bases, 6 bases remained unmatched. The germline V gene has CDR1 SNHLY and CDR2 FYNNEI. CDR3 length: 17 amino acids. CDR3 in DNA: TGTGCCAGCAGTGAAGTAGAAGCGGGGGCAAGCACAGATACGCAGTATTTT. This codes for CASSEVEAGASTDTQYF.

The chain uses TRBV4-1 and TRBJ2-7; 8 bases line up with TRBD1. The V segment lost 2 bases and the J segment 5 bases; nucleotides outside the gene matches: 8. The CDR3 totals 15 residues. Germline V lookup: CDR1 MGHRA, CDR2 YSYEKL. CDR3 sequence reads: CASSQPRTGLHEQYF. CDR3 sequence (DNA): TGCGCCAGCAGCCAACCGCGGACAGGGCTGCACGAGCAGTACTTC.

V usage is TRBV5-1 and J usage is TRBJ2-3; D could derive from TRBD1 or TRBD2 (5 bases each). CDR3 length: 14 amino acids. Germline V gives CDR1 SGHRS, CDR2 YFSETQ. Trimming left V 4 bases short and J 2 bases short, with 11 bases between. The CDR3 sequence: CASSLGESTDTQYF. As DNA, the CDR3 is TGCGCCAGCAGCCTGGGGGAATCCACAGATACGCAGTATTTT.

This sequence joins TRBV6-6 and TRBJ2-3; no definite D call. Germline V lookup: CDR1 MNHNY, CDR2 SVGAGI (reference sequence). The CDR3 totals 11 residues. The ends were cut back, 4 bases at V and 9 bases at J, with 8 bases in the middle. The CDR3 region has the DNA TGTGCCAGCAGTTCCCCAAAGACGCAGTATTTT. Amino acids: CASSSPKTQYF.

The chain recombines TRBV4-1 with TRBJ1-2, with D uncertain. The CDR3 has 17 amino acids. Trimming pared 2 bases from V and 7 bases from J, leaving 23 bases between. CDR1 and CDR2 from the germline V gene are MGHRA and YSYEKL. DNA of the CDR3: TGCGCCAGCAGCCAAAGTTGGGGTCCGTTGGAGGTTTCTGGCTACACCTTC. Its translation is CASSQSWGPLEVSGYTF.

J is TRBJ1-6 and V is TRBV6-5; D gene ambiguous. The CDR3 runs to 11 residues. Per germline, CDR1 MNHEY and CDR2 SVGAGI. Trimming took off 5 bases at V and 11 bases at J, with 7 bases between the two ends. DNA for the CDR3: TGTGCCAGCAGTGAACCGGCACCCCTCCACTTT. Encoded protein: CASSEPAPLHF.

The rearrangement joins TRBV4-1 to TRBJ1-6, with a weak D call TRBD1 (5 bases). The CDR3 covers 15 residues. Per germline, CDR1 MGHRA and CDR2 YSYEKL. V was trimmed by 0 bases and J by 5 bases, leaving 8 bases between them. The CDR3 here is CASSQETGDNSPLHF. The CDR3 DNA sequence: TGCGCCAGCAGCCAAGAAACAGGCGATAATTCACCCCTCCACTTT.

The V and J genes are TRBV28 and TRBJ2-7, with 8 bases fitting TRBD1. CDR3 length equals 14 residues. Germline CDR1 is MDHEN and CDR2 is SYDVKM. J lost 2 bases, V lost 6 bases, and 6 bases had no gene match. The CDR3 loop reads CASRRGQDPYEQYF. The CDR3 DNA sequence: TGTGCCAGCAGGCGGGGACAGGATCCCTACGAGCAGTACTTC.

The rearrangement uses TRBV5-5 and TRBJ1-2; a weak D match, TRBD1 (5 bases). The V end was cut by 2 bases, the J end by 7 bases, with 21 bases between. The CDR3 totals 16 residues. CDR1 is SGHKS, CDR2 YYEKEE, per germline (reference sequence). CDR3 residues: CASSFQEGRPLGGYTF. CDR3 bases: TGTGCCAGCAGCTTCCAGGAGGGGAGGCCCCTGGGTGGCTACACCTTC.

The chain carries TRBV19 and TRBJ1-6; D may be TRBD1 (6 bases). There are 16 residues in the CDR3. Germline V lookup: CDR1 LNHDA, CDR2 SQIVND (reference sequence). V lost 6 bases, J lost 7 bases, and 19 bases lay in between. The CDR3 sequence: CASRNRDSSLNSPLHF. CDR3 nucleotides: TGTGCCAGTAGAAACAGGGATTCCTCGCTAAATTCACCCCTCCACTTT.

The sample holds a few counts of this clone. CDR3 in amino acids: CASSPWTVTNSFPPPAQETQYF. The CDR3 nucleotides are TGCGCCAGCAGCCCTTGGACGGTGACTAACTCCTTCCCCCCACCGGCGCAAGAGACCCAGTACTTC. This sequence joins TRBV5-1 and TRBJ2-5, with D possibly TRBD2 on 5 matching bases. This CDR3 has 22 residues. The germline V gene encodes CDR1 SGHRS and CDR2 YFSETQ. Trimming removed 4 bases from V and 2 bases from J, with 36 bases in between.

As for this clone: One end of the junction is discordant with germline, which a read error may explain. The J gene is TRBJ2-3, the V gene TRBV7-7, with 9 bases aligning to TRBD2. Germline assignment: CDR1 SSHAT and CDR2 FNYEAQ (reference sequence). This CDR3 is 15 amino acids long. The CDR3 sequence is CASSLSTSGLDTQYF. DNA for the CDR3: TGTGCTAGCAGCTTATCTACTAGCGGGTTGGATACGCAGTATTTT.

The rearrangement uses TRBV14 and TRBJ2-1, with D hard to call. The germline V gene has CDR1 SGHDN and CDR2 FVKESK. The V end lost 5 bases, the J end lost 4 bases, and 3 bases lay between the germline ends. The CDR3 loop spans 11 amino acids. CDR3 coding DNA: TGTGCCAGCAGCGTATACAATGAGCAGTTCTTC. Protein: CASSVYNEQFF. Full variable domain (outside the CDR3, taken from reference TRBV14 and TRBJ2-1): EAGVTQFPSHSVIEKGQTVTLRCDPISGHDNLYWYRRVMGKEIKFLLHFVKESKQDESGMPNNRFLAERTGGTYSTLKVQPAELEDSGVYFCASSVYNEQFFGPGTRLTVL.

The V call is TRBV27, the J call TRBJ2-1; a weak D match, TRBD1 (6 bases). This CDR3 is built from 22 residues. V gave up 3 bases and J gave up 6 bases, with 36 bases separating them. Per the germline V gene, CDR1 is MNHEY and CDR2 is SMNVEV (reference sequence). This CDR3 reads CASSFRPLTGRRVNWGSNEQFF. CDR3 nucleotide sequence: TGTGCCAGCAGTTTTCGACCCTTGACAGGACGTAGAGTCAACTGGGGCTCCAATGAGCAGTTCTTC.

This clone has only one observation. The V gene is TRBV4-2, the J gene TRBJ2-2, with D tentatively TRBD2 (6 bases). V lost 2 bases and J lost 5, with 12 bases in between. The CDR3 sequence is 15 residues long. The germline gives CDR1 LGHNA, CDR2 YNFKEQ. CDR3 bases: TGTGCCAGCAGCCAACGCGGAGGGTGGACCGGGGAGCTGTTTTTT. This translates into CASSQRGGWTGELFF.

This clone came up once. The chain employs TRBV28 and TRBJ2-2, with TRBD1 matching 8 bases. The CDR3 is 14 residues long. From germline, CDR1 is MDHEN and CDR2 SYDVKM. V shed 6 bases and J 5 bases; nucleotides not matched to a gene: 5. CDR3 amino acids: CASSPRTGTGELFF. The CDR3 coding sequence is TGTGCCAGCAGCCCCCGGACAGGGACCGGGGAGCTGTTTTTT.

CDR3 bases: TGCAGCGTTGAAGAGGAACAGGGAAACACCATATATTTT. It translates to CSVEEEQGNTIYF. The chain carries TRBV29-1 and TRBJ1-3; D uncertain. CDR1 is SQVTM, CDR2 ANQGSEA, per germline. V lost 0 bases to trimming and J lost 4 bases, with 7 bases between them. The CDR3 contains 13 residues.

This chain links TRBV14 with TRBJ1-6; D is perhaps TRBD1 (5 bases). This CDR3 region has 14 residues. The V gene's germline CDR1 is SGHDN and CDR2 FVKESK. V lost 6 bases to trimming and J lost 7 bases, with 13 bases between them. The CDR3 loop is CASSYRQLNSPLHF. The CDR3 nucleotides read TGTGCCAGCAGTTATCGACAGCTAAATTCACCCCTCCACTTT.

The V gene is TRBV5-1, the J gene TRBJ1-6, with D perhaps TRBD1 (6 bases). The CDR3 is 16 residues long. Germline V gene sequence: CDR1 SGHRS, CDR2 YFSETQ. The V end lost 5 bases, the J end lost 3 bases, and 15 bases lay between the germline ends. The DNA of the CDR3 is TGCGCCAGCAGGCCGGGGGCGCTCTACTATAATTCACCCCTCCACTTT. This sequence encodes CASRPGALYYNSPLHF. The entire variable domain, with the rest obtained from reference TRBV5-1 and TRBJ1-6, is as follows: KAGVTQTPRYLIKTRGQQVTLSCSPISGHRSVSWYQQTPGQGLQFLFEYFSETQRNKGNFPGRFSGRQFSNSRSEMNVSTLELGDSALYLCASRPGALYYNSPLHFGNGTRLTVT.

The chain uses TRBV5-1 and TRBJ2-5, with D tentatively TRBD2 (5 bases). Trimming stripped 4 bases from V and 3 bases from J, with 16 bases between. The V gene's germline CDR1 is SGHRS and CDR2 YFSETQ. The CDR3 is made up of 15 amino acids. The CDR3 DNA is TGCGCCAGCAGCGGAAACACCGGGGTAAAAGAGACCCAGTACTTC. As protein: CASSGNTGVKETQYF.

The chain couples TRBV19 to TRBJ2-3; D ambiguous. Germline V gene data show CDR1 as LNHDA and CDR2 as SQIVND (reference sequence). V was pared by 3 bases and J by 1 base, with 5 bases between. This CDR3 comprises 13 residues. As DNA, the CDR3 is TGTGCCAGTAGTATCAGCCGCACAGATACGCAGTATTTT. Its protein is CASSISRTDTQYF.

This clone occurred once. This chain connects TRBV6-5 to TRBJ2-7; no reliable D call. CDR1 and CDR2 from the germline V gene are MNHEY and SVGAGI. This CDR3 spans 14 amino acids. Trimming left V 1 base short and J 2 bases short, with 9 bases between. The CDR3 DNA reads as TGTGCCAGCAGTTACTTAGCTTACCCCTACGAGCAGTACTTC. This gives the protein CASSYLAYPYEQYF.

This clone was observed once. This chain uses TRBV20-1 with TRBJ1-3; D gene ambiguous. The germline V gene encodes CDR1 DFQATT and CDR2 SNEGSKA (reference sequence). Trimming cost V 3 bases and J 4 bases, with 4 bases left between them. There are 11 residues in the CDR3. The CDR3 region is CSASIGNTIYF. The CDR3 nucleotides read TGCAGTGCTAGCATAGGAAACACCATATATTTT.

In its sample, this clone was seen once. The J gene is TRBJ1-2, the V gene TRBV7-2; D is perhaps TRBD1 (5 bases). Per germline, CDR1 SGHTA and CDR2 FQGNSA. V was clipped by 5 bases and J by 4 bases, with 17 bases between them. The CDR3 spans 15 residues. The CDR3 spells CASSRSQGPLYGYTF. The CDR3 DNA sequence: TGTGCCAGCAGCCGTTCCCAGGGCCCCCTCTATGGCTACACCTTC.

This chain uses TRBV10-1 with TRBJ1-2; a weak D match, TRBD1 (5 bases). V was clipped by 4 bases and J by 4 bases, with 10 bases between them. The CDR3 contains 13 residues. The germline CDR1 and CDR2 sequences are WNHNN and SYGVQD (reference sequence). The CDR3 region is CASSAGSLYGYTF. DNA for the CDR3: TGCGCCAGCAGTGCAGGGAGTCTCTATGGCTACACCTTC.

This chain joins TRBV28 and TRBJ2-3, with D unresolved. CDR1 MDHEN and CDR2 SYDVKM come from the germline V gene. V shed 9 bases and J shed 0 bases, with 7 bases lying between them. This CDR3 has 12 amino acids. In nucleotides, the CDR3 is TGTGCCAGTTTAGGGAGCACAGATACGCAGTATTTT. This codes for CASLGSTDTQYF.